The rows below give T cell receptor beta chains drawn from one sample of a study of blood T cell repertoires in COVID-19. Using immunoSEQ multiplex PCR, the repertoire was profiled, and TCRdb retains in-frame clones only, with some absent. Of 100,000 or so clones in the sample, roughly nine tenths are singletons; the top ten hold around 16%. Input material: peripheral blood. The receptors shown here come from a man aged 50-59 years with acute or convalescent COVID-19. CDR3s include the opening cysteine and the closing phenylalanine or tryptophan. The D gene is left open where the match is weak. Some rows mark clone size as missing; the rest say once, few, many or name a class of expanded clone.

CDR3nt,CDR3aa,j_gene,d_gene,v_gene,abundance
TGTGCCAGCAGCCCCCGGGACACCGCCTACGAGCAGTACTTC,CASSPRDTAYEQYF,TRBJ2-7,-,TRBV3-1/TRBV3-2,-
TGTGCCAGCAGACTAAGCGGAGGCACTGAAGCTTTCTTT,CASRLSGGTEAFF,TRBJ1-1,-,TRBV5-5,-
TGTGCCATCAGTGAACCAGGTACCCAGGGCACAGATACGCAGTATTTT,CAISEPGTQGTDTQYF,TRBJ2-3,-,TRBV10-3,-
TGTGCCAGCAGCTTAGGGTGGCTGAACACTGAAGCTTTCTTT,CASSLGWLNTEAFF,TRBJ1-1,-,TRBV11-1,-
TGTGCCAGCAGCCTTACCAGGGGTAGCTATGGCTACACCTTC,CASSLTRGSYGYTF,TRBJ1-2,-,TRBV11-3,-
TGTGCCAGCTCACCTCCCGGGACAGTGAACACTGAAGCTTTCTTT,CASSPPGTVNTEAFF,TRBJ1-1,TRBD1,TRBV18,once
TGTGCCAGCAGCGTGGGACAGGGAAACAATGAGCAGTTCTTC,CASSVGQGNNEQFF,TRBJ2-1,TRBD1,TRBV9,-
TGTGCCAGCAGACCCCCCAGGCAGGGTGGAAACTATGGCTACACCTTC,CASRPPRQGGNYGYTF,TRBJ1-2,-,TRBV19,-
TGTGCCTGGAGTCAGCTAGCGGGGTCGGTTGAGCAGTTCTTC,CAWSQLAGSVEQFF,TRBJ2-1,TRBD2,TRBV30,-
TGTGCCAGCAGCTTAGTGGTTGGGGCACAGTTCAACACTGAAGCTTTCTTT,CASSLVVGAQFNTEAFF,TRBJ1-1,-,TRBV7-9,-
TGCGCCAGCAGTCAACAGGGGGCGAGCTCTGGAAACACCATATATTTT,CASSQQGASSGNTIYF,TRBJ1-3,TRBD1,TRBV23-1,-
TGTGCCAGCAGCCAAGGGGCCCAGGGTAGCGGAGACAACCCTGAAGCTTTCTTT,CASSQGAQGSGDNPEAFF,TRBJ1-1,-,TRBV4-2,-
TGCGCCAGCAGCTGGACAGGGGGCAATGGCGGGGAGCTGTTTTTT,CASSWTGGNGGELFF,TRBJ2-2,TRBD1,TRBV5-1,-
TGTGCCAGCAGTCCCGGGGTCACACATGGCTACACCTTC,CASSPGVTHGYTF,TRBJ1-2,-,TRBV12-3/TRBV12-4,-
TGTGCCAGCAGCTTGCGAGGTGGACTTTCCTCCTACGAGCAGTACTTC,CASSLRGGLSSYEQYF,TRBJ2-7,-,TRBV5-6,-
TGTGCCAGTAGTATAGATGGCAGTAACTATGGCTACACCTTC,CASSIDGSNYGYTF,TRBJ1-2,-,TRBV19,-
TGTGCCAGTGCTGACTCGAGCTCCTACAATGAGCAGTTCTTC,CASADSSSYNEQFF,TRBJ2-1,-,TRBV19,-
TGTGCCAGCACTAGGACTAGCGGGGGGGAGTACGAGCAGTACTTC,CASTRTSGGEYEQYF,TRBJ2-7,TRBD2,TRBV6-5,-
TGTGCCAGCAGTCCTAGCGGGGTCTACGAGCAGTACTTC,CASSPSGVYEQYF,TRBJ2-7,TRBD2,TRBV6-5,-
TGTGCCAGCACTTTGGACAGAAGCACAGATACGCAGTATTTT,CASTLDRSTDTQYF,TRBJ2-3,-,TRBV2,-
TGTGCCAGCAGCCTGAGGGGTGGACAGCCTGCACTCAATTCACCCCTCCACTTT,CASSLRGGQPALNSPLHF,TRBJ1-6,-,TRBV6-2/TRBV6-3,-
TGCGCCAGCAGCTTGGGGCACAGGGGCAACAATGAGCAGTTCTTC,CASSLGHRGNNEQFF,TRBJ2-1,TRBD1,TRBV5-1,few
TGTGCCAGCAGCCACGGACTGCCTGAGCTGTTTTTT,CASSHGLPELFF,TRBJ2-2,-,TRBV13,-
TGTGCCAGCAGGCAACAGGGTGGTAATGAAAAACTGTTTTTT,CASRQQGGNEKLFF,TRBJ1-4,-,TRBV28,-
TGTGCCAGCAGGACCGGAGATAATTCACCCCTCCACTTT,CASRTGDNSPLHF,TRBJ1-6,-,TRBV27,-
TGTGCCAGCAGCCAAGGGACAGGGAACAATCAGCCCCAGCATTTT,CASSQGTGNNQPQHF,TRBJ1-5,TRBD1,TRBV3-1/TRBV3-2,-
TGTGCCAGCAGTGAAACTAGAGGTCCTGAAGCTTTCTTT,CASSETRGPEAFF,TRBJ1-1,-,TRBV6-1,-
TGTGCCAGCAGCTGGAGCGGATTTGAGCAGTTCTTC,CASSWSGFEQFF,TRBJ2-1,-,TRBV3-1/TRBV3-2,-
TGCGCCAGCAGCCATAGAACGGGGGTTCAATACGAGCAGTACTTC,CASSHRTGVQYEQYF,TRBJ2-7,-,TRBV4-3,-
TGTGCCAGCAGTGAAGGGACATCAGCGGGATCACCCCTCCACTTT,CASSEGTSAGSPLHF,TRBJ1-6,-,TRBV6-1,-
TGTGCTAGTGGACCCACAGGGAATCAGCCCCAGCATTTT,CASGPTGNQPQHF,TRBJ1-5,-,TRBV12-5,-
TGTGCCACCAGCAGACGGGGGAACACTGAAGCTTTCTTT,CATSRRGNTEAFF,TRBJ1-1,-,TRBV15,-
TGTGCCAGCAGTGAAGCGGGGGGGGAGCAGTACTTC,CASSEAGGEQYF,TRBJ2-7,TRBD2,TRBV6-1,-
TGTGCCAGCAGTTACTCCACGGGAGAAGCTTTCTTT,CASSYSTGEAFF,TRBJ1-1,-,TRBV6-5,-
TGTGCCAGCAGCTTAGATGAGGAGCAGTTCTTC,CASSLDEEQFF,TRBJ2-1,-,TRBV11-2,-
TGTGCCAGTAGTATTAATGCGGGGGGCGCCAGTTACGAGCAGTACTTC,CASSINAGGASYEQYF,TRBJ2-7,TRBD2,TRBV19,-
TGTGCCAGCAGTGAAGGCGGCAGGGTAGGCCGGGAGCTGTTTTTT,CASSEGGRVGRELFF,TRBJ2-2,-,TRBV6-1,-
TGTGCCAGCAGGCGGGCAGGGGGGTCGCGTGGTCAAGAGACCCAGTACTTC,CASRRAGGSRGQETQYF,TRBJ2-5,-,TRBV27,once
TGTGCCAGTACCATACGGGACAGTTATAATTCACCCCTCCACTTT,CASTIRDSYNSPLHF,TRBJ1-6,TRBD1,TRBV19,-
TGTGCCAGCAGCCAAGATTCACAGGCCGTGAACACCATATATTTT,CASSQDSQAVNTIYF,TRBJ1-3,-,TRBV3-1/TRBV3-2,-
TGTGCCAGTAGTCCCAATTTTCCGGGAGGAACTGAAGCTTTCTTT,CASSPNFPGGTEAFF,TRBJ1-1,-,TRBV19,-
TGTGCCAGCAGCGCGGCGACAGGGCCGAACTCCTACGAGCAGTACTTC,CASSAATGPNSYEQYF,TRBJ2-7,TRBD1,TRBV9,-
TGTGCCAGTACGGGGGGATTTTACAATGAGCAGTTCTTC,CASTGGFYNEQFF,TRBJ2-1,TRBD2,TRBV19,-
TGTGCCAGCAGCCTCTGGACAGGGTATAATTCACCCCTCCACTTT,CASSLWTGYNSPLHF,TRBJ1-6,TRBD1,TRBV5-4,-
TGCGCCAGCCGGGGTATCTCCTACAATGAGCAGTTCTTC,CASRGISYNEQFF,TRBJ2-1,-,TRBV5-1,-
TGTGCCACCTCCGAGTCGGGGGGGATCGCAGATACGCAGTATTTT,CATSESGGIADTQYF,TRBJ2-3,TRBD2,TRBV6-4,-
TGTGCCAGCAGCCAATATGACAGAGGCTACGAGCAGTACTTC,CASSQYDRGYEQYF,TRBJ2-7,-,TRBV16,few
TGTGCCACCAGCAGAGACAGGGCGAACACTGAAGCTTTCTTT,CATSRDRANTEAFF,TRBJ1-1,-,TRBV15,once
TGTGCCAGCAGCCCTCCGACAGGCGACCCCTTC,CASSPPTGDPF,TRBJ1-2,-,TRBV12-1,-
TGTGCCAGCAGTTTAGCTAGCCTGAGCACAGATACGCAGTATTTT,CASSLASLSTDTQYF,TRBJ2-3,-,TRBV27,-
TGTGCCAGCAGGACAGGGAGTCACGAGCAGTACTTC,CASRTGSHEQYF,TRBJ2-7,TRBD1,TRBV6-5,-
TGTGCCTGGCGAAAGAGACCACAGGCTGAAGCTTTCTTT,CAWRKRPQAEAFF,TRBJ1-1,-,TRBV30,-
TGTGCCAGCTCATCACAAGAGACCCAGTACTTC,CASSSQETQYF,TRBJ2-5,-,TRBV18,once
TGCGCCAGCAGTCCAAAGGGGTCGACCTACGAGCAGTACTTC,CASSPKGSTYEQYF,TRBJ2-7,-,TRBV10-2,-